This T cell receptor (beta chain) was profiled in a study of blood T cell repertoires in COVID-19. Overall study context: Material from acute and convalescent COVID-19 was sourced from the United States, Italy and Spain. PBMCs, B-cell-depleted T cells, or T cells were the source of the cDNA or gDNA that made up the material.

Original analysis: Reference gene primer amplification gave estimated nucleated cell counts. Clones were sequenced by immunoSEQ multiplex PCR, and TCRdb holds only the in-frame ones, with some missing. V, J and clone size derive from that table, while D and trimming were established from the DNA sequence. Of approximately 65,000 clones detected, over 65% appear once; the ten largest clones hold approximately 23%. This clone has only a few counts. This CDR3 region has 12 residues. CDR1 and CDR2 (germline): SQVTM, ANQGSEA. V shed 7 bases and J shed 5 bases, with 14 bases lying between them. The sequence came from a human donor in a cohort sampled during active COVID-19. The sample consisted of peripheral blood. The chain uses TRBV29-1 and TRBJ1-2; perhaps TRBD1 as D (6 bases). The CDR3 sequence is CSAWGGRYGYTF. In nucleotides, the CDR3 is TGCAGCGCCTGGGGGGGCAGGTATGGCTACACCTTC.